These 4 T cell receptor beta chains came from one sample sequenced in a study of blood T cell repertoires in COVID-19. Data came from immunoSEQ multiplex PCR; TCRdb stores just in-frame clones and leaves some out. The sample has around 100,000 clones, roughly 80% seen once. Input material: peripheral blood. Every receptor here comes from a woman aged 40-49 years with acute or convalescent COVID-19.

The chain employs TRBV6-5 and TRBJ1-1; D unclear. CDR3 length: 14 residues. V lost 0 bases to trimming and J lost 5 bases, with 10 bases between them. CDR1 and CDR2 (germline): MNHEY, SVGAGI. The CDR3 bases are TGTGCCAGCAGTTACTCGATGTCGGGGACTGAAGCTTTCTTT. Protein product: CASSYSMSGTEAFF.

The rearrangement links TRBV6-5 to TRBJ2-7, with 7 bases identical to TRBD2. Germline V CDR1 and CDR2: MNHEY, SVGAGI. The CDR3 has 14 amino acids. The V segment lost 6 bases and the J segment 4 bases; nucleotides outside the gene matches: 9. The CDR3 DNA follows: TGTGCCAGCAGATCCCTGGGAGGGGAGTACGAGCAGTACTTC. Residues: CASRSLGGEYEQYF.

This chain joins TRBV18 and TRBJ1-1; TRBD1 aligns across 8 bases. Germline V CDR1 and CDR2: KGHSH, LQKENI. The trim removed 4 bases at V and 5 bases at J, leaving 6 bases unmatched. The CDR3 has 14 amino acids. The CDR3 here is CASSQARGQTEAFF. CDR3 DNA sequence: TGTGCCAGCTCACAAGCCAGGGGGCAAACTGAAGCTTTCTTT.

Only a few counts were recorded for this clone. The V call is TRBV9, the J call TRBJ2-2; a possible D gene is TRBD2 (5 bases). The germline V gene has CDR1 SGDLS and CDR2 YYNGEE. The CDR3 is made up of 13 amino acids. V dropped 4 bases and J dropped 6 bases, with 10 bases sitting between them. Here the CDR3 reads CASSPPGAGELFF. CDR3 in DNA: TGTGCCAGCAGCCCGCCCGGGGCCGGGGAGCTGTTTTTT.